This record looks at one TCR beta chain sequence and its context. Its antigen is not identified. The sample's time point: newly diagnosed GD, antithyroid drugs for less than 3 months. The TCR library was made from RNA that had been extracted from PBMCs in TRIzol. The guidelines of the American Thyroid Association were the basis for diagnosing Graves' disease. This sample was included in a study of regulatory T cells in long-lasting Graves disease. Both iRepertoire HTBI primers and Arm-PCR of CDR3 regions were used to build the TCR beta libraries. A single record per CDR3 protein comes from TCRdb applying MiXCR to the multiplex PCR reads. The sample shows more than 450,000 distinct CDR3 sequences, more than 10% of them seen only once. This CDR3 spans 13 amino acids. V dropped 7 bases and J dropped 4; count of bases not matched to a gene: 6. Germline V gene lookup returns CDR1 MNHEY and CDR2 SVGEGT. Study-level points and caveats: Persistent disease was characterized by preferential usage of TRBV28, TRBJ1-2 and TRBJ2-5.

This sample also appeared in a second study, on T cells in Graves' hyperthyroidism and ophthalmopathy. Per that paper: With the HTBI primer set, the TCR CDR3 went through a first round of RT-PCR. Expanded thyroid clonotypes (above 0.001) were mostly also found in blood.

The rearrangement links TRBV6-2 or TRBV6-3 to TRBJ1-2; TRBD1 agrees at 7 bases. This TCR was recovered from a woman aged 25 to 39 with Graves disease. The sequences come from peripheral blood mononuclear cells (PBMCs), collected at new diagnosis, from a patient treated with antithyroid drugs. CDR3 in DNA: TGTGCCAGCAATCGGGGGACAGTCTATGGCTACACCTTC. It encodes CASNRGTVYGYTF.